Below are 18 T cell receptor beta chains sequenced from a single sample in a study of T cell changes during pregnancy in multiple sclerosis. The assay was immunoSEQ multiplex PCR, and TCRdb's table has in-frame clones only and misses some. The table records 60,000 to 65,000 clones, around 93% of them present only once. The sequencing used peripheral blood, collected in the first trimester of pregnancy. The receptors come from a female donor with multiple sclerosis, enrolled in a pregnancy study.

This sequence joins TRBV11-3 and TRBJ2-7; tentatively, D is TRBD1 (7 bases). V lost 4 bases to trimming and J lost 2 bases, with 15 bases between them. Germline lookup yields CDR1 SGHNT and CDR2 YENEEA. This CDR3 comprises 15 residues. The CDR3 protein is CASSSQGGGPYEQYF. The CDR3 nucleotides are TGTGCCAGCAGCTCGCAGGGGGGTGGGCCCTACGAGCAGTACTTC. The whole variable domain, filled in from reference TRBV11-3 and TRBJ2-7, reads EAGVVQSPRYKIIEKKQPVAFWCNPISGHNTLYWYLQNLGQGPELLIRYENEEAVDDSQLPKDRFSAERLKGVDSTLKIQPAELGDSAVYLCASSSQGGGPYEQYFGPGTRLTVT.

This clone was counted a single time. This chain uses TRBV15 with TRBJ2-7, with 8 bases that match TRBD1. CDR3 length equals 16 residues. From germline, CDR1 is LNHNV and CDR2 YYDKDF (reference sequence). Trimming at V came to 3 bases and at J to 5 bases, leaving 12 bases not matched to a gene. CDR3 bases: TGTGCCACCAGCAGGGAACGGACAGGGCGACTCAACGAGCAGTACTTC. It is translated as CATSRERTGRLNEQYF.

This clone showed up just once. The chain couples TRBV2 to TRBJ2-1, with 8 bases matching TRBD1. From germline, CDR1 is SNHLY and CDR2 FYNNEI. The CDR3 runs 15 residues. J lost 7 bases, V lost 4 bases, and 9 bases had no gene match. CDR3 DNA: TGTGCCAGCAGTGGGACAGGGAAGATTAGGAATGAGCAGTTCTTC. It is translated as CASSGTGKIRNEQFF.

V usage is TRBV10-2 and J usage is TRBJ2-7; 10 bases agree with TRBD2. CDR3 length: 13 amino acids. Unmatched junction bases numbered 5, after V lost 7 bases and J lost 5 bases. CDR1 is WSHSY and CDR2 is SAAADI in the germline V gene. The CDR3 DNA follows: TGCGCCAGCAACGGACTAGCGGAAAACGAGCAGTACTTC. Translating gives CASNGLAENEQYF.

V gene TRBV18 combines with J gene TRBJ1-1; tentatively, D is TRBD1 (5 bases). This CDR3 is built from 14 residues. From germline, CDR1 is KGHSH and CDR2 LQKENI. V lost 6 bases, J lost 4 bases, and 15 bases lay in between. Here the CDR3 reads CASSSDSFSTEAFF. The CDR3 DNA reads TGTGCCAGCTCCTCCGACAGTTTTTCCACTGAAGCTTTCTTT.

The CDR3 DNA reads TGTGCCAGCAGCCGGGGGGTGGGGTCCTACGAGCAGTACTTC. Amino acid sequence: CASSRGVGSYEQYF. This chain joins TRBV6-5 and TRBJ2-7, with 7 nucleotides matching TRBD2. After removal of 6 bases from V and 1 base from J, the junction contained 6 bases not matched to a gene. There are 14 residues in the CDR3. The germline gives CDR1 MNHEY, CDR2 SVGAGI.

The chain has TRBV4-3 and TRBJ2-5; 9 nucleotides agree with TRBD2. This CDR3 has 16 amino acids. Germline-derived CDR1 and CDR2 are LGHNA and YSLEER. Losses at the gene ends were 1 base for V and 4 bases for J; bases not matched to a gene: 7. In nucleotides, the CDR3 is TGCGCCAGCAGCCAAGCTAGCGGGAATGGAGGAGAGACCCAGTACTTC. The encoded protein is CASSQASGNGGETQYF.

The DNA of the CDR3 is TGTGCCAGTAGTTCCCCGGGATCGACCTACGAGCAGTACTTC. Protein: CASSSPGSTYEQYF. This chain joins TRBV19 and TRBJ2-7; D possibly corresponds to TRBD2 (5 bases). The CDR3 has 14 residues. V was clipped by 5 bases and J by 2 bases, with 13 bases between them. CDR1 is LNHDA, CDR2 SQIVND, per germline (reference sequence).

The chain recombines TRBV2 with TRBJ2-3; TRBD2 aligns across 13 bases. V dropped 6 bases and J dropped 3; count of bases not matched to a gene: 6. Germline V CDR1 and CDR2: SNHLY, FYNNEI. The CDR3 extends over 16 amino acids. The DNA for the CDR3 is TGTGCCAGCAGCCTACTAGCGGGAGGGCCAACAGATACGCAGTATTTT. Its protein is CASSLLAGGPTDTQYF.

This sequence joins TRBV29-1 and TRBJ2-2; 10 bases map to TRBD2. Germline V CDR1 and CDR2: SQVTM, ANQGSEA. Germline trimming cut 5 bases from V and 5 bases from J; bases unmatched to any gene: 8. The CDR3 runs to 15 residues. The CDR3 nucleotides are TGCAGCGTTCTCGGACTAGCGGCGGCGACCGGGGAGCTGTTTTTT. Protein: CSVLGLAAATGELFF.

This rearrangement joins TRBV28 to TRBJ1-1; D may be TRBD1 (6 bases). Trimming shortened V by 2 bases and J by 2 bases, and 9 bases separated the two germline ends. This CDR3 comprises 14 residues. CDR1 and CDR2 (germline): MDHEN, SYDVKM. The chain's CDR3 is CASSLQGINTEAFF. CDR3 nucleotides: TGTGCCAGCAGTTTACAGGGGATAAACACTGAAGCTTTCTTT.

The DNA of the CDR3 is TGTGCCAGCAGATCTAGCGGGAGCGGGTCCTACAATGAGCAGTTCTTC. Encoded protein: CASRSSGSGSYNEQFF. V usage is TRBV11-2 and J usage is TRBJ2-1; 10 nucleotides match TRBD2. The length of the CDR3 is 16 residues. Trimming cost V 6 bases and J 1 base; bases outside gene matches: 6. CDR1 and CDR2 from the germline V gene are SGHAT and FQNNGV.

The genes are TRBV27 and TRBJ2-7; D is possibly TRBD2 (6 bases). CDR3 size: 14 residues. V lost 6 bases and J 7 bases, leaving 19 bases between the germline ends. Germline CDR1 MNHEY, CDR2 SMNVEV (reference sequence). The CDR3 DNA is TGTGCCAGCAGGCTGAGCGGGTCACTGGGGGAGCAGTACTTC. Protein product: CASRLSGSLGEQYF.

V is TRBV10-3 and J is TRBJ1-3; 8 bases agree with TRBD1. The CDR3 contains 14 residues. V trimming: 5 bases; J trimming: 4 bases; junction bases outside the gene matches: 4. The germline V gene encodes CDR1 ENHRY and CDR2 SYGVKD. CDR3 bases: TGTGCCATCAGTAAGACAGGGGAAGGAAACACCATATATTTT. Its translation: CAISKTGEGNTIYF.

This rearrangement joins TRBV30 to TRBJ2-3; 8 bases are a match to TRBD2. CDR1 and CDR2 (germline): GTSNPN, SVGIG (reference sequence). The junction had 3 bases not matched to a gene; V was cut back by 0 bases and J by 1 base. There are 15 residues in the CDR3. The CDR3 reads CAWSVRRGGTDTQYF. The DNA of the CDR3 is TGTGCCTGGAGTGTACGGCGGGGGGGCACAGATACGCAGTATTTT.

V gene TRBV9 combines with J gene TRBJ2-2; 9 nucleotides match TRBD1. V was pared by 4 bases and J by 4 bases, with 11 bases of the junction left unmatched. CDR3 size: 17 residues. Germline CDR1 SGDLS, CDR2 YYNGEE. The chain's CDR3 is CASSTPTGGVFTGELFF. In nucleotides, the CDR3 is TGTGCCAGCAGCACCCCAACAGGGGGCGTGTTCACCGGGGAGCTGTTTTTT.

The chain links TRBV7-6 to TRBJ2-7, with 13 positions matching TRBD2. CDR1 is SGHVS, CDR2 FNYEAQ, per germline. The junction had 2 bases not matched to a gene; V was cut back by 0 bases and J by 3 bases. This CDR3 is 16 amino acids long. CDR3 DNA sequence: TGTGCCAGCAGCTTAGCACTAGCGGGAGGGGTCTACGAGCAGTACTTC. As protein: CASSLALAGGVYEQYF.

The CDR3 sequence: CASSLGGLGNTIYF. Here the CDR3 DNA reads TGTGCCAGCAGCTTAGGGGGCCTCGGAAACACCATATATTTT. The chain has TRBV11-2 and TRBJ1-3; D may be TRBD1 (5 bases). Germline lookup yields CDR1 SGHAT and CDR2 FQNNGV. The CDR3 has 14 residues. Trimming took 1 base from V and 4 from J, leaving 8 bases between them.